This T cell receptor beta chain was observed in a study of blood T cell repertoires in COVID-19. Germline trimming cut 6 bases from V and 3 bases from J; bases unmatched to any gene: 11. CDR3 size: 16 residues. Germline CDR1 reads MDHEN; CDR2 reads SYDVKM. The table came from immunoSEQ multiplex PCR; TCRdb's copy has only in-frame clones and leaves some out. The table includes some 16,000 clones, 86% detected once. What was sequenced was peripheral blood. The V call is TRBV28, the J call TRBJ2-3; 8 bases match TRBD1. This sequence was found in a man aged 55 to 69 with acute or convalescent COVID-19. CDR3 residues: CASSRSVTGVTDTQYF. The DNA of the CDR3 is TGTGCCAGCAGCCGTTCGGTGACAGGGGTAACAGATACGCAGTATTTT.